Described below is a single TCR beta chain sequence and its context. The data were taken from a study of control samples from healthy donors and cancer patients. Losses at the gene ends were 2 bases for V and 8 bases for J; bases not matched to a gene: 6. The CDR3 covers 14 residues. Germline values: CDR1 SEHNR, CDR2 FQNEAQ (reference sequence). Produced via immunoSEQ multiplex PCR; TCRdb's table is partial and in-frame only. This table holds about 89,000 clones, approximately 86% found once. The J gene is TRBJ1-2, the V gene TRBV7-9; 9 bases are shared with TRBD1. The sequenced material came from blood. This sequence was found in a man aged 30 to 45 in good health. The CDR3 region is CASSLLGQGSGYTF. DNA of the CDR3: TGTGCCAGCAGCTTACTGGGACAGGGATCGGGCTACACCTTC. Together with reference TRBV7-9 and TRBJ1-2, the CDR3 gives the full variable domain: DTGVSQNPRHKITKRGQNVTFRCDPISEHNRLYWYRQTLGQGPEFLTYFQNEAQLEKSRLLSDRFSAERPKGSFSTLEIQRTEQGDSAMYLCASSLLGQGSGYTFGSGTRLTVV.